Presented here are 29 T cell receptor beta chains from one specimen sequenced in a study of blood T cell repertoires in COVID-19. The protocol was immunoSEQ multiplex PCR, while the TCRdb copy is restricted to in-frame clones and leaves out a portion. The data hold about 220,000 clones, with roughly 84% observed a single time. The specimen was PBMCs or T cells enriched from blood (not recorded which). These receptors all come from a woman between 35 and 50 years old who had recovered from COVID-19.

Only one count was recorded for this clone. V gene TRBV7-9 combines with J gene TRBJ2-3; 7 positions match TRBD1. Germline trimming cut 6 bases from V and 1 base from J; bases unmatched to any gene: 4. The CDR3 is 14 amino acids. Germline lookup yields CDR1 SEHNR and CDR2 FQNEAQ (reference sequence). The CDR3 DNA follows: TGTGCCAGCAGGACAGGGTCTGGCACAGATACGCAGTATTTT. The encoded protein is CASRTGSGTDTQYF.

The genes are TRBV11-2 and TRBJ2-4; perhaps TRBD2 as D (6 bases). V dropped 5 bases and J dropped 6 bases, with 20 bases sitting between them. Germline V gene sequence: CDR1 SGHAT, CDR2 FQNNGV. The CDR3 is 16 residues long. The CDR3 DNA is TGTGCCAGCAGCCCCAAGTGGGGACTTGAGGGAAACATTCAGTACTTC. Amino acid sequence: CASSPKWGLEGNIQYF.

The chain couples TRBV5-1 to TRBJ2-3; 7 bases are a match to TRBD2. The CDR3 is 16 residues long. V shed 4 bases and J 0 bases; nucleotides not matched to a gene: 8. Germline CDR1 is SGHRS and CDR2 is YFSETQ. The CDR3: CASSTGTTTSTDTQYF. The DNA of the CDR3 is TGCGCCAGCAGCACCGGGACTACCACTAGCACAGATACGCAGTATTTT.

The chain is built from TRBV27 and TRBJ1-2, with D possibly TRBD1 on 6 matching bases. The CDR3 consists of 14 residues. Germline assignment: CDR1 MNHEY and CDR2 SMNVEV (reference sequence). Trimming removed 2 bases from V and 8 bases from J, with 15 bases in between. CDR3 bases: TGTGCCAGCAGTTTACACAGGGCAATAGGCGGCTACACCTTC. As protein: CASSLHRAIGGYTF.

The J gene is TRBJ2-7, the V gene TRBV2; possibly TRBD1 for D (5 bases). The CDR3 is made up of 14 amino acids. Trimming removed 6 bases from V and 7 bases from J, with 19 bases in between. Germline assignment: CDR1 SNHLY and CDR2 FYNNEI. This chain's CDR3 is CASRIDSAMREQYF. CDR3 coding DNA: TGTGCCAGCAGAATAGACAGCGCGATGCGGGAGCAGTACTTC.

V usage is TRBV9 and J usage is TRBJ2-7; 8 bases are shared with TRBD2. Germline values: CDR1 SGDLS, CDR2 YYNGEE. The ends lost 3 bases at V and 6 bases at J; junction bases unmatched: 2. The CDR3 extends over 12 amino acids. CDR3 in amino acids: CASSEGTSEQYF. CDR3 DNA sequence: TGTGCCAGCAGCGAGGGGACTAGCGAGCAGTACTTC.

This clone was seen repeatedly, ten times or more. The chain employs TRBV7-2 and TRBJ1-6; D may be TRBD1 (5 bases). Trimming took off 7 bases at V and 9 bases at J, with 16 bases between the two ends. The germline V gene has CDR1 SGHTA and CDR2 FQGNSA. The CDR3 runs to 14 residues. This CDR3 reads CASNQGLGVSPLHF. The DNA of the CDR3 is TGTGCCAGCAACCAAGGTTTAGGGGTTTCACCCCTCCACTTT.

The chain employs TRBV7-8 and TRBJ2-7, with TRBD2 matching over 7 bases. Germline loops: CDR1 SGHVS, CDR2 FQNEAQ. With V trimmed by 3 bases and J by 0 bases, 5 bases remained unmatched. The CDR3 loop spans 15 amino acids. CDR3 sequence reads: CASSLRLASSYEQYF. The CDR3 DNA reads TGTGCCAGCAGCTTGCGACTAGCAAGCTCCTACGAGCAGTACTTC.

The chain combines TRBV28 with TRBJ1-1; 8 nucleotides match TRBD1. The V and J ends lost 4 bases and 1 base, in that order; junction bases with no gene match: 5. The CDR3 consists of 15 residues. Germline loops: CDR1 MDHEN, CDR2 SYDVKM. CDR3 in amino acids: CASSYSGTGNTEAFF. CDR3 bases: TGTGCCAGCAGTTATTCCGGGACAGGGAACACTGAAGCTTTCTTT.

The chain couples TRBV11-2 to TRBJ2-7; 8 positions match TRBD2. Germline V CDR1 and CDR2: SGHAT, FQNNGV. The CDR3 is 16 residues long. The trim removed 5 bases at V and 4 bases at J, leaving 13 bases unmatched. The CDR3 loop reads CASSPPLSGSPYEQYF. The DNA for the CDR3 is TGTGCCAGCAGCCCACCTTTAAGCGGGAGTCCTTACGAGCAGTACTTC.

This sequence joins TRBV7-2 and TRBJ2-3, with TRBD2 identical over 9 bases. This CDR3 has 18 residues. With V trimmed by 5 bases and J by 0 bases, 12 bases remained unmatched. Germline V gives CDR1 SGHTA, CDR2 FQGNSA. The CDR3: CASSGSSGRSTSTDTQYF. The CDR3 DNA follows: TGTGCCAGCAGCGGATCAAGCGGGAGGTCGACTAGCACAGATACGCAGTATTTT.

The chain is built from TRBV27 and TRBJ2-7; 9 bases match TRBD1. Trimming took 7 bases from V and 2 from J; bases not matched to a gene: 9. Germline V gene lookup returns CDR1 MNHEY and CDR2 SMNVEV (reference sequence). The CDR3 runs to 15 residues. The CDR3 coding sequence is TGTGCCAGCAAGGACAGGGGCTCCGCGCCCTACGAGCAGTACGTC. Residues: CASKDRGSAPYEQYV.

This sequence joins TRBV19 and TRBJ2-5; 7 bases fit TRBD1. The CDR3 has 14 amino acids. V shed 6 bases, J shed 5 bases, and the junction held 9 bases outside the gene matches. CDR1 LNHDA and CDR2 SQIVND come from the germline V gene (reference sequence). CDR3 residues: CASRPTGARETQYF. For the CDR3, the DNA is TGTGCCAGTAGGCCTACAGGGGCCAGGGAGACCCAGTACTTC.

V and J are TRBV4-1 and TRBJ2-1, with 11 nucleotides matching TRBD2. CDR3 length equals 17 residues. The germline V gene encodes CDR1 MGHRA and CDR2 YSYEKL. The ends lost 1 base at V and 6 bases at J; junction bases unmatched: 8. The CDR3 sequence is CASSQAPTSGKGNEQFF. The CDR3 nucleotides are TGCGCCAGCAGCCAAGCTCCGACTAGCGGGAAGGGCAATGAGCAGTTCTTC.

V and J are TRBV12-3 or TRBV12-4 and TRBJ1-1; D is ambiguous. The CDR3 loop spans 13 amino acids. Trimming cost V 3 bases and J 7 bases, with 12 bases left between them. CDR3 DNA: TGTGCCAGCAGTTTTGAGGCAGGAGGTGAAGCTTTCTTT. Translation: CASSFEAGGEAFF.

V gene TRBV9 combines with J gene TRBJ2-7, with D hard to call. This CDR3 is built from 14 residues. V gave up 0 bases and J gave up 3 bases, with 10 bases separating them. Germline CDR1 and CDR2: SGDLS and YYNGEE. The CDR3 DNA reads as TGTGCCAGCAGCGTAGGCCCTAGAAGCTACGAGCAGTACTTC. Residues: CASSVGPRSYEQYF. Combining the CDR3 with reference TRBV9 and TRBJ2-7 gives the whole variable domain DSGVTQTPKHLITATGQRVTLRCSPRSGDLSVYWYQQSLDQGLQFLIQYYNGEERAKGNILERFSAQQFPDLHSELNLSSLELGDSALYFCASSVGPRSYEQYFGPGTRLTVT.

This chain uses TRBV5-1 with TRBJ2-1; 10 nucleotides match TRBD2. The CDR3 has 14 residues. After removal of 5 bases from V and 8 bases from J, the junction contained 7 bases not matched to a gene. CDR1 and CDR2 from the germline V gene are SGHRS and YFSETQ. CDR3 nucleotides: TGCGCCAGCAGTCTAGCGGGAGTTGTAGATGAGCAGTTCTTC. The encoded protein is CASSLAGVVDEQFF.

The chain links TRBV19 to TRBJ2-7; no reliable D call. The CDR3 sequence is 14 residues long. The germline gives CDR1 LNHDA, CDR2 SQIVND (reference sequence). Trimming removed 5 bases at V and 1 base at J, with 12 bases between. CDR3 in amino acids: CASSPRDGSYEQYF. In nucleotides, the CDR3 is TGTGCCAGTAGTCCTCGAGACGGGTCCTACGAGCAGTACTTC.

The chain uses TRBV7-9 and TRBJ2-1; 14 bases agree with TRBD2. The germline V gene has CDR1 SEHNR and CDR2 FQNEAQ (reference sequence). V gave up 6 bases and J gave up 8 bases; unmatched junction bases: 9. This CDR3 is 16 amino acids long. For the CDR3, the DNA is TGTGCCAGCAGGCCGGGACTAGCGGGAGTTGGGGATGAGCAGTTCTTC. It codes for CASRPGLAGVGDEQFF.

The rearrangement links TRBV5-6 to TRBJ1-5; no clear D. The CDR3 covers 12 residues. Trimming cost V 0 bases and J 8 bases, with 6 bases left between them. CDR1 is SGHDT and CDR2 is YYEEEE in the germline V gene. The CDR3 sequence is CASSLGGKPQHF. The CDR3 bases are TGTGCCAGCAGCTTGGGAGGGAAGCCCCAGCATTTT.

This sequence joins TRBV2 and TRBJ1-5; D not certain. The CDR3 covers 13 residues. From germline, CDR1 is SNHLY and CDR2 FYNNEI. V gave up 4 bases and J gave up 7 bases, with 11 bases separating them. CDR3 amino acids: CASSVMAEQPQHF. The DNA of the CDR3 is TGTGCCAGCAGTGTAATGGCTGAACAGCCCCAGCATTTT. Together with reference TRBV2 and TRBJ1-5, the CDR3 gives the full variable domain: EPEVTQTPSHQVTQMGQEVILRCVPISNHLYFYWYRQILGQKVEFLVSFYNNEISEKSEIFDDQFSVERPDGSNFTLKIRSTKLEDSAMYFCASSVMAEQPQHFGDGTRLSIL.

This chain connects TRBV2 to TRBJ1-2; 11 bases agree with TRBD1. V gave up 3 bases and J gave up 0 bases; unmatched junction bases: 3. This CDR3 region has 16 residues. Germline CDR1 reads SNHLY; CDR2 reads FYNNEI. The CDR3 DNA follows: TGTGCCAGCAGTGACCCGGGACAGGGGGCTAACTATGGCTACACCTTC. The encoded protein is CASSDPGQGANYGYTF.

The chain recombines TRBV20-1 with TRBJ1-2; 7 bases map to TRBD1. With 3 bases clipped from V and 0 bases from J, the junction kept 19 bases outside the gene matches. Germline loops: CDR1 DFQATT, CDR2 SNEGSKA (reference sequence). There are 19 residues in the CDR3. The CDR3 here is CSASRGPTGSSRANYGYTF. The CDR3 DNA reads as TGCAGTGCTAGTAGGGGCCCGACAGGGAGTTCTCGCGCTAACTATGGCTACACCTTC.

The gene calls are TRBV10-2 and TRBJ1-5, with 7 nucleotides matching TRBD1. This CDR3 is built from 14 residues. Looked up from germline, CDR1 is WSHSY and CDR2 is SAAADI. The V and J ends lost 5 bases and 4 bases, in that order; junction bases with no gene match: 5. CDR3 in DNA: TGCGCCAGCAGTTATCAGGGGGGAAATCAGCCCCAGCATTTT. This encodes CASSYQGGNQPQHF.

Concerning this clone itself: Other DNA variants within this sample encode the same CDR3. As DNA, the CDR3 is TGCGCCAGCAGCTTCAGGGACACAGATACGCAGTATTTT. It translates to CASSFRDTDTQYF. The J gene is TRBJ2-3, the V gene TRBV5-1; a possible D gene is TRBD1 (5 bases). This CDR3 has 13 amino acids. The germline V gene has CDR1 SGHRS and CDR2 YFSETQ. Trimming took 2 bases from V and 2 from J, leaving 6 bases between them.

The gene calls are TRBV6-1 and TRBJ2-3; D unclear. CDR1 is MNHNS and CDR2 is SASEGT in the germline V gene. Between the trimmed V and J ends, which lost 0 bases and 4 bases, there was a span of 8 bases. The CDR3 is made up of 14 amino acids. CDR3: CASSEAAPPDTQYF. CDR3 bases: TGTGCCAGCAGTGAAGCAGCCCCCCCAGATACGCAGTATTTT.

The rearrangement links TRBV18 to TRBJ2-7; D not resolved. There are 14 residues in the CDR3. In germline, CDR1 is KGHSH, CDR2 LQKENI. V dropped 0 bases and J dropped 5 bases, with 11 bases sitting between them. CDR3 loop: CASSPPSPPNEQYF. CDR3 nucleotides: TGTGCCAGCTCACCACCGAGCCCGCCGAACGAGCAGTACTTC.

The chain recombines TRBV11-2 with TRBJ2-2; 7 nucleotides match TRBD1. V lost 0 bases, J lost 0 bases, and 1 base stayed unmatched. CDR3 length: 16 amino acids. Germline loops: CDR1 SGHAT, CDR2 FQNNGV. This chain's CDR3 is CASSLEGTANTGELFF. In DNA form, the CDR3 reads TGTGCCAGCAGCTTAGAAGGGACAGCGAACACCGGGGAGCTGTTTTTT.

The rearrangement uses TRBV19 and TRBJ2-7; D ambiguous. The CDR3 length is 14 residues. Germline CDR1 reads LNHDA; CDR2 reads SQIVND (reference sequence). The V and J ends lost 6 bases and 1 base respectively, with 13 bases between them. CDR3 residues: CASRPGPTSYEQYF. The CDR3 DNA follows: TGTGCCAGTAGGCCTGGGCCGACATCCTACGAGCAGTACTTC. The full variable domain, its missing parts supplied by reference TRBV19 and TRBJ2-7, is DGGITQSPKYLFRKEGQNVTLSCEQNLNHDAMYWYRQDPGQGLRLIYYSQIVNDFQKGDIAEGYSVSREKKESFPLTVTSAQKNPTAFYLCASRPGPTSYEQYFGPGTRLTVT.